The sequence of this T cell receptor beta chain was determined in a study of cytomegalovirus exposure and HLA in healthy donors. Primers for the PCR totalled 60 Vbeta and 13 Jbeta. Measured with immunoSEQ multiplex PCR; TCRdb has only the in-frame clones, and not every one. The sample holds about 160,000 clones, 80% seen once. Trimming removed 2 bases from V and 1 base from J; junction bases left unmatched: 4. Germline loops: CDR1 LNHDA, CDR2 SQIVND (reference sequence). This CDR3 spans 15 amino acids. The chain carries TRBV19 and TRBJ2-5, with 7 positions matching TRBD1. The sequenced sample was PBMCs. The sequence came from a man between 25 and 39 years old in good health and CMV-seronegative. The CDR3 nucleotides read TGTGCCAGTAGTATAAGACAGGGTGGCCAAGAGACCCAGTACTTC. Its protein is CASSIRQGGQETQYF.